What follows describes a single T cell receptor beta chain. The antigen remains unidentified. A much larger clone lies one base from this, so it may be a read error. The source of the sample is a study of Graves' ophthalmopathy and Graves' hyperthyroidism. Broader study findings: Both an approximately 69% sensitivity and an approximately 72% specificity characterized the model's predictions of ophthalmopathy progression. Most clonotypes expanded in thyroid above 0.001 frequency were present in blood too.

The CDR3 has 15 amino acids. CDR1 and CDR2 from the germline V gene are MNHEY and SVGEGT. Deletions cut 6 bases from V and 0 bases from J, with 12 bases between. Clinicians made diagnoses from clinical symptoms, serum thyroxine, TRAb, thyroid ultrasound and orbital computed tomography. For repertoire sequencing, the TCR beta CDR3 regions were amplified from RNA transcripts. The first round was an RT-PCR with HTBI primers, and the second round was a multiplex PCR. Via MiXCR, TCRdb re-called the multiplex PCR reads, giving one row per CDR3 protein. The data hold hundreds of thousands of distinct CDR3 sequences, with over 20% observed a single time.

The sequence came from a woman aged 18-29 years with stable Graves' hyperthyroidism. Some clones in this sample may be carry-over from other donors' samples. The sample taken for sequencing was peripheral blood. The genes are TRBV6-2 or TRBV6-3 and TRBJ1-5; D uncertain. This CDR3 reads CASSLTEHSNQPQHF. The CDR3 nucleotides are TGTGCCAGCAGCCTAACAGAGCATAGCAATCAGCCCCAGCATTTT.